Included here is one T cell receptor (beta chain) sequence, with context. RNA totalling roughly 0.45 to 1 ug underwent reverse transcription with random hexamers. Using its own MiXCR run on the immunoSEQ multiplex PCR reads, TCRdb lists one record per CDR3 protein. The table lists under 200,000 distinct CDR3 sequences, 90% to 97% of them singletons, with less than 0.15% in the top ten. TCR beta sequencing was performed on blood CD8+ and CD4+ T cells. This specimen belongs to a study of CD8 T cells in Susac syndrome. As for the study in general: There were 5 or 6 sequenced Susac syndrome patients with active disease and about 8 in remission.

The CDR3 is made up of 14 amino acids. The trim removed 0 bases at V and 7 bases at J, leaving 2 bases unmatched. Looked up from germline, CDR1 is KGHDR and CDR2 is SFDVKD. The rearrangement uses TRBV24-1 and TRBJ2-3; 8 bases are shared with TRBD1. This receptor was obtained from a human donor with Susac syndrome. The material sequenced was CD4+ T cells from PBMCs. CDR3 loop: CATSDLQGAYTQYF. The CDR3 DNA reads TGTGCCACCAGTGATTTGCAGGGGGCCTATACGCAGTATTTT.